This passage covers 17 T cell receptor beta chains from one sample sequenced in a study of ipilimumab plus nivolumab after autologous stem cell transplantation. Repertoires were generated with immunoSEQ multiplex PCR, while TCRdb's copy carries only in-frame clones and drops some. Of tens of thousands of clones listed, 92% are singletons. Sequenced material: PBMCs, taken in a trial of ipilimumab plus nivolumab as post-transplant consolidation. These receptor sequences come from a male donor with multiple myeloma.

V is TRBV6-1 and J is TRBJ1-2, with D possibly being TRBD1 (6 bases). Trimming cost V 3 bases and J 4 bases, with 12 bases left between them. The CDR3 consists of 14 residues. Per the germline V gene, CDR1 is MNHNS and CDR2 is SASEGT. CDR3 sequence (DNA): TGTGCCAGCAGTGATAGGGGGGGCGCCTATGGCTACACCTTC. It codes for CASSDRGGAYGYTF.

This rearrangement joins TRBV7-2 to TRBJ2-5; maybe TRBD2 (6 bases). Germline CDR1 SGHTA, CDR2 FQGNSA. This CDR3 is 13 amino acids long. V was cut by 2 bases and J by 5 bases, with 9 bases left in between. DNA of the CDR3: TGTGCCAGCAGCTTACCTAGCGCTGAGACCCAGTACTTC. Translating gives CASSLPSAETQYF.

This chain joins TRBV29-1 and TRBJ2-5; 8 positions match TRBD2. Germline V lookup: CDR1 SQVTM, CDR2 ANQGSEA. This CDR3 region has 14 residues. Trimming cost V 3 bases and J 5 bases; bases outside gene matches: 8. CDR3 sequence (DNA): TGCAGCGTTGAGGGTAGCGGGGCAGGGGAGACCCAGTACTTC. This sequence encodes CSVEGSGAGETQYF. The variable domain in full, completed from reference TRBV29-1 and TRBJ2-5, reads SAVISQKPSRDICQRGTSLTIQCQVDSQVTMMFWYRQQPGQSLTLIATANQGSEATYESGFVIDKFPISRPNLTFSTLTVSNMSPEDSSIYLCSVEGSGAGETQYFGPGTRLLVL.

This chain uses TRBV6-1 with TRBJ2-7; TRBD2 matches at 7 bases. CDR1 and CDR2 from the germline V gene are MNHNS and SASEGT. With V trimmed by 4 bases and J by 1 base, 4 bases remained unmatched. This CDR3 comprises 14 residues. As DNA, the CDR3 is TGTGCCAGCAGTGGGGCTAGCGGTTCCTACGAGCAGTACTTC. It specifies CASSGASGSYEQYF.

The chain is built from TRBV19 and TRBJ1-4; D is perhaps TRBD1 (6 bases). CDR3 length: 16 amino acids. Per the germline V gene, CDR1 is LNHDA and CDR2 is SQIVND (reference sequence). Trimming removed 4 bases at V and 6 bases at J, with 18 bases between. The CDR3 DNA follows: TGTGCCAGTAGTAAAGGTGGGACACCAGCAGATGAAAAACTGTTTTTT. This codes for CASSKGGTPADEKLFF.

On this clone itself: The same CDR3 can be traced to other DNA sequences in this sample. The rearrangement joins TRBV7-3 to TRBJ2-1; possible D gene TRBD2, 5 bases. CDR1 and CDR2 (germline): SGHTA, FQGTGA. The CDR3 consists of 15 residues. Trimming shortened V by 6 bases and J by 6 bases, and 18 bases separated the two germline ends. CDR3 amino acids: CASSWAGSAGNEQFF. The CDR3, as DNA: TGTGCCAGCAGTTGGGCCGGCAGCGCGGGCAATGAGCAGTTCTTC.

The genes are TRBV5-6 and TRBJ1-2, with 10 bases identical to TRBD1. The ends lost 1 base at V and 6 bases at J; junction bases unmatched: 6. Per germline, CDR1 SGHDT and CDR2 YYEEEE. CDR3 length: 15 amino acids. This chain's CDR3 is CASSLRTGGLNGYTF. As DNA, the CDR3 is TGTGCCAGCAGCTTGAGGACAGGGGGTTTGAATGGCTACACCTTC.

The V and J genes are TRBV7-2 and TRBJ1-2; possibly TRBD1 for D (5 bases). Germline assignment: CDR1 SGHTA and CDR2 FQGNSA. CDR3 length: 15 amino acids. Trimming cost V 2 bases and J 1 base, with 11 bases left between them. CDR3 in amino acids: CASSLNPGHNYGYTF. CDR3 sequence (DNA): TGTGCCAGCAGCTTAAATCCCGGACATAACTATGGCTACACCTTC.

The rearrangement joins TRBV5-1 to TRBJ1-3; TRBD1 might be the D (6 bases). V shed 0 bases and J shed 4 bases, with 17 bases lying between them. CDR1 SGHRS and CDR2 YFSETQ come from the germline V gene. The CDR3 consists of 17 residues. In DNA form, the CDR3 reads TGCGCCAGCAGCTTGGCCGGGGGGGGGCTCGAAGGAAACACCATATATTTT. Translation gives CASSLAGGGLEGNTIYF.

The chain has TRBV28 and TRBJ2-7; 11 bases match TRBD1. CDR1 and CDR2 (germline): MDHEN, SYDVKM. The CDR3 totals 15 residues. J was trimmed by 4 bases and V by 4 bases; bases with no gene match: 6. CDR3 protein: CASSSGTGGRYEQYF. CDR3 DNA: TGTGCCAGCAGTTCCGGGACAGGGGGTAGGTACGAGCAGTACTTC.

By sample share, this clone is medium-sized (0.01 to 0.1%). This rearrangement joins TRBV19 to TRBJ1-2; 7 bases agree with TRBD1. Germline CDR1 LNHDA, CDR2 SQIVND (reference sequence). The trim removed 4 bases at V and 9 bases at J, leaving 8 bases unmatched. The CDR3 runs to 13 residues. DNA of the CDR3: TGTGCCAGTAGTACGACAGGGAGCTCAAGCTACACCTTC. It is translated as CASSTTGSSSYTF.

The table lists this clone with a count of one. The CDR3 here is CASSVLAGATDTQYF. The CDR3 region has the DNA TGTGCCAGCAGTGTACTAGCGGGAGCGACAGATACGCAGTATTTT. This chain joins TRBV28 and TRBJ2-3; 11 nucleotides line up with TRBD2. After removal of 5 bases from V and 3 bases from J, the junction contained 4 bases not matched to a gene. The germline gives CDR1 MDHEN, CDR2 SYDVKM. The CDR3 totals 15 residues.

The chain uses TRBV19 and TRBJ2-4; TRBD1 agrees at 7 bases. CDR1 is LNHDA, CDR2 SQIVND, per germline (reference sequence). The CDR3 is 14 residues long. J lost 5 bases, V lost 4 bases, and 5 bases had no gene match. In DNA, the CDR3 is TGTGCCAGTAGTAGATTGGGACAGCAAAACATTCAGTACTTC. Protein: CASSRLGQQNIQYF.

The chain joins TRBV27 to TRBJ1-2; 7 bases are a match to TRBD1. Trimming cost V 6 bases and J 3 bases; bases outside gene matches: 4. The CDR3 extends over 13 amino acids. CDR1 is MNHEY and CDR2 is SMNVEV in the germline V gene (reference sequence). CDR3 loop: CASRPGGHYGYTF. The CDR3 DNA is TGTGCCAGCAGACCAGGGGGACACTATGGCTACACCTTC.

A single count supports this clone. This chain connects TRBV28 to TRBJ1-1; 7 positions agree with TRBD1. The CDR3 spans 15 residues. Germline V gene sequence: CDR1 MDHEN, CDR2 SYDVKM. Losses at the gene ends were 5 bases for V and 1 base for J; bases not matched to a gene: 7. The CDR3 reads CASSGHRGTNTEAFF. The CDR3 DNA is TGTGCCAGCAGTGGCCACAGGGGAACGAACACTGAAGCTTTCTTT.

This chain joins TRBV11-2 and TRBJ2-1, with 14 bases fitting TRBD2. Germline V CDR1 and CDR2: SGHAT, FQNNGV. CDR3 length equals 16 residues. V dropped 4 bases and J dropped 8; count of bases not matched to a gene: 7. CDR3 protein: CASSSRLAGGLDEQFF. CDR3 DNA: TGTGCCAGCAGCTCCCGACTAGCGGGAGGGCTGGATGAGCAGTTCTTC.

This chain connects TRBV4-3 to TRBJ2-7, with D hard to call. V dropped 0 bases and J dropped 4 bases, with 10 bases sitting between them. The germline CDR1 and CDR2 sequences are LGHNA and YSLEER. The CDR3 totals 14 residues. This CDR3 reads CASSQDKTIYEQYF. CDR3 DNA: TGCGCCAGCAGCCAAGATAAGACAATTTACGAGCAGTACTTC.